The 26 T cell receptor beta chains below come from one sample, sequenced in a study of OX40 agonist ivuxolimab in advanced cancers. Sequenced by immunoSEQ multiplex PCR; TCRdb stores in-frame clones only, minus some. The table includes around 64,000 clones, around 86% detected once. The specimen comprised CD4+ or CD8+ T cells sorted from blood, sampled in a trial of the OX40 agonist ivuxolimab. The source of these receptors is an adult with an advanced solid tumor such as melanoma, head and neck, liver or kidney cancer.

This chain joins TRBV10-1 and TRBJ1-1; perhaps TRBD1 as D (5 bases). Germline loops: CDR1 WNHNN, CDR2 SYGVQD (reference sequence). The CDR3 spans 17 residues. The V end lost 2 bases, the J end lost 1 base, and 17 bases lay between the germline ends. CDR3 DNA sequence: TGCGCCAGCAGTGAGGCTAGGGGCCCTTGGGGGAACACTGAAGCTTTCTTT. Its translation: CASSEARGPWGNTEAFF.

The CDR3 DNA is TGTGCCAGCAGCTTGAGCTCCTACAATGAGCAGTTCTTC. As protein: CASSLSSYNEQFF. The chain joins TRBV7-2 to TRBJ2-1; no firm D call. Germline CDR1 and CDR2: SGHTA and FQGNSA. CDR3 length equals 13 residues. V lost 3 bases to trimming and J lost 0 bases, with 3 bases between them.

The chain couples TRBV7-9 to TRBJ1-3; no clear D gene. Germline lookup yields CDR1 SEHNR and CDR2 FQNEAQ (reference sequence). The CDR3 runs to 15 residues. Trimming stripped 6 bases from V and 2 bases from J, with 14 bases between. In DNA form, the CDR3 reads TGTGCCAGCAGATGGAGGGAACAACCTGGAAACACCATATATTTT. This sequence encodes CASRWREQPGNTIYF.

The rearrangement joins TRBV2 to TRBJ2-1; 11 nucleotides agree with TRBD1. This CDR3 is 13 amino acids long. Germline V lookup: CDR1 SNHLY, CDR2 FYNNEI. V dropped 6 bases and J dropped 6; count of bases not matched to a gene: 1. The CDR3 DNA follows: TGTGCCAGCAGGGGGACAGGGGGCAATGAGCAGTTCTTC. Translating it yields CASRGTGGNEQFF.

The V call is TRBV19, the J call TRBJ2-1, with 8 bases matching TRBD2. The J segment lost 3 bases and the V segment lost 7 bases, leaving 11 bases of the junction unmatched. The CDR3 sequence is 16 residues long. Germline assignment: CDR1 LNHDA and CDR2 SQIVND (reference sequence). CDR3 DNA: TGTGCCAGTACATCAGGTTTAGCGGGGAGCTACAATGAGCAGTTCTTC. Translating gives CASTSGLAGSYNEQFF. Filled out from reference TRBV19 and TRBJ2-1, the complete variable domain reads DGGITQSPKYLFRKEGQNVTLSCEQNLNHDAMYWYRQDPGQGLRLIYYSQIVNDFQKGDIAEGYSVSREKKESFPLTVTSAQKNPTAFYLCASTSGLAGSYNEQFFGPGTRLTVL.

As DNA, the CDR3 is TGTGCCAGCAGCTCCTCTAGGGACAGGGGTACAGATACGCAGTATTTT. Protein: CASSSSRDRGTDTQYF. The chain uses TRBV5-4 and TRBJ2-3; TRBD1 aligns across 10 bases. The germline V gene encodes CDR1 SGHNT and CDR2 YYREEE (reference sequence). CDR3 length: 16 residues. Trimming cost V 3 bases and J 3 bases; bases outside gene matches: 7. Variable domain in full (rest from reference TRBV5-4 and TRBJ2-3): ETGVTQSPTHLIKTRGQQVTLRCSSQSGHNTVSWYQQALGQGPQFIFQYYREEENGRGNFPPRFSGLQFPNYSSELNVNALELDDSALYLCASSSSRDRGTDTQYFGPGTRLTVL.

The CDR3 region is CASRREKLFF. CDR3 DNA: TGTGCCAGCCGCAGAGAAAAACTGTTTTTT. V and J are TRBV2 and TRBJ1-4; D not resolved. Trimming took 8 bases from V and 8 from J, leaving 6 bases between them. The germline gives CDR1 SNHLY, CDR2 FYNNEI. CDR3 length: 10 amino acids.

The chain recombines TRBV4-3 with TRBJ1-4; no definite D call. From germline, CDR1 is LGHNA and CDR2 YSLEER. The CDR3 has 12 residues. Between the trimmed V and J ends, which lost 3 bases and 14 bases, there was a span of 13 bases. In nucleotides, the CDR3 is TGCGCCAGCAGCCAGAACCGGGGTCCGCTGTTTTTT. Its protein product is CASSQNRGPLFF.

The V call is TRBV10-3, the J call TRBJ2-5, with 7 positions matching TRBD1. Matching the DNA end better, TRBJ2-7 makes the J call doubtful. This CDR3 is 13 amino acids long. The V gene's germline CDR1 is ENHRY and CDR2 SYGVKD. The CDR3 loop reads CAIRWDSTYEQYF. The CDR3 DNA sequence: TGTGCCATCAGATGGGACAGCACCTACGAGCAGTACTTC.

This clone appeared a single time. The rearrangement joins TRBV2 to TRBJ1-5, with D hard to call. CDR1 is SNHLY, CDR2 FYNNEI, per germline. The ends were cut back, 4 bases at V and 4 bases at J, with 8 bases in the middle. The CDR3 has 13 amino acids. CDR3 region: CASSANENQPQHF. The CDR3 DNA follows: TGTGCCAGCAGTGCGAACGAAAATCAGCCCCAGCATTTT.

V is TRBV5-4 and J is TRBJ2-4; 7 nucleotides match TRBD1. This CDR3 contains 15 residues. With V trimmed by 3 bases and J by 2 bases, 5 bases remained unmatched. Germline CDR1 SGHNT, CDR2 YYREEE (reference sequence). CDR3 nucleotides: TGTGCCAGCAGCTCGCTGACAGGGTCCAAAAACATTCAGTACTTC. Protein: CASSSLTGSKNIQYF.

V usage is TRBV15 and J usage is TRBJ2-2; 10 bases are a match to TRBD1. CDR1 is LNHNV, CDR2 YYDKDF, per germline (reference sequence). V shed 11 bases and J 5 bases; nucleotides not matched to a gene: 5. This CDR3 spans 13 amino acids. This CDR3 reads CASGQGNTGELFF. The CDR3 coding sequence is TGTGCCTCGGGACAGGGGAATACCGGGGAGCTGTTTTTT.

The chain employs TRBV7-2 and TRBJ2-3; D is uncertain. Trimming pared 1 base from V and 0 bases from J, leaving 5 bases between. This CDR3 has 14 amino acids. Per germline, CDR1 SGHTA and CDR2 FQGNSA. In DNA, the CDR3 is TGTGCCAGCAGCTTAGTATACAGCACAGATACGCAGTATTTT. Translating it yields CASSLVYSTDTQYF. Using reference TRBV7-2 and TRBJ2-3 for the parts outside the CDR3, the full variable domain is GAGVSQSPSNKVTEKGKDVELRCDPISGHTALYWYRQSLGQGLEFLIYFQGNSAPDKSGLPSDRFSAERTGGSVSTLTIQRTQQEDSAVYLCASSLVYSTDTQYFGPGTRLTVL.

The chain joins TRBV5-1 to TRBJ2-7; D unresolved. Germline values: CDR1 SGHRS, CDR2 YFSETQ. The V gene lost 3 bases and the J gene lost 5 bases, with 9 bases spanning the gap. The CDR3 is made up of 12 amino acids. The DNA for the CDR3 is TGCGCCAGCAGCTGGATTGGGGACGAGCAGTACTTC. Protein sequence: CASSWIGDEQYF.

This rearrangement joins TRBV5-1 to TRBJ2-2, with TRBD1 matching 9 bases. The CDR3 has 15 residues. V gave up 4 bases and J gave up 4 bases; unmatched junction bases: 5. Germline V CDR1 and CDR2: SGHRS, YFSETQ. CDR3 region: CASSTRTGATGELFF. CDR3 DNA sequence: TGCGCCAGCAGCACCAGGACAGGGGCCACCGGGGAGCTGTTTTTT.

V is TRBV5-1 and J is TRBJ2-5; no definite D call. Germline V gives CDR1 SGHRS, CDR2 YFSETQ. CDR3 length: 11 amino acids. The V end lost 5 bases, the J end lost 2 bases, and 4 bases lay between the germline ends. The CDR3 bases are TGCGCCAGCAGTTGGCAAGAGACCCAGTACTTC. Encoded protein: CASSWQETQYF.

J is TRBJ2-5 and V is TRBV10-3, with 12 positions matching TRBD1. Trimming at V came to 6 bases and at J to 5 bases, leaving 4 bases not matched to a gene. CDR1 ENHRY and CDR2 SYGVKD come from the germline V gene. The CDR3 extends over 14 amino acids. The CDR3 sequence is CAIREGQGAETQYF. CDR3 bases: TGTGCCATCAGGGAGGGACAGGGGGCCGAGACCCAGTACTTC.

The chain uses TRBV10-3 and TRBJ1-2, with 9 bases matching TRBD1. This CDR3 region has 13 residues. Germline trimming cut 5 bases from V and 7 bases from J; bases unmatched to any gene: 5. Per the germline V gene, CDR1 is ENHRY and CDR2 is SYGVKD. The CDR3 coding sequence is TGTGCCATCAGTCCGGGACAGGGAGGTGGCTACACCTTC. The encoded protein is CAISPGQGGGYTF.

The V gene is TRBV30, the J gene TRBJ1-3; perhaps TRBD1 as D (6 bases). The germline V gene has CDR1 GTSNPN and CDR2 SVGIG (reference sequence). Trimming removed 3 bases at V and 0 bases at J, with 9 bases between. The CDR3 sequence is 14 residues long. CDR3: CAWRKGGSGNTIYF. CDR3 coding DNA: TGTGCCTGGAGGAAGGGGGGCTCTGGAAACACCATATATTTT. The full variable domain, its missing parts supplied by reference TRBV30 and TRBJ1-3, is SQTIHQWPATLVQPVGSPLSLECTVEGTSNPNLYWYRQAAGRGLQLLFYSVGIGQISSEVPQNLSASRPQDRQFILSSKKLLLSDSGFYLCAWRKGGSGNTIYFGEGSWLTVV.

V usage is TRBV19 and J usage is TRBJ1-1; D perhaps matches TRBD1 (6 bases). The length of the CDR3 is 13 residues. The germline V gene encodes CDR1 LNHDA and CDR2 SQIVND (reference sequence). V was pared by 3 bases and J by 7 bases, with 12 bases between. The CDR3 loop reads CASSIVRGHEAFF. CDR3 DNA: TGTGCCAGTAGTATTGTCCGGGGGCATGAAGCTTTCTTT.

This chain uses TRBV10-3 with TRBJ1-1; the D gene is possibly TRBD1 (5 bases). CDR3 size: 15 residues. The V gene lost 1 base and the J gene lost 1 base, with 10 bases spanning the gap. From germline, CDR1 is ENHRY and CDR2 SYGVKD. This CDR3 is CAISECGGANTEAFF. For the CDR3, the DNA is TGTGCCATCAGTGAGTGCGGGGGTGCGAACACTGAAGCTTTCTTT.

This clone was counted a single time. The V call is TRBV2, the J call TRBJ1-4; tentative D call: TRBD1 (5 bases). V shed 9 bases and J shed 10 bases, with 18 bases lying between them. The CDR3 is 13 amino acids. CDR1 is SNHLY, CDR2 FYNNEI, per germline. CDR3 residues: CARERGVGGKLFF. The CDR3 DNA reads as TGTGCCAGGGAGAGGGGCGTTGGGGGAAAACTGTTTTTT.

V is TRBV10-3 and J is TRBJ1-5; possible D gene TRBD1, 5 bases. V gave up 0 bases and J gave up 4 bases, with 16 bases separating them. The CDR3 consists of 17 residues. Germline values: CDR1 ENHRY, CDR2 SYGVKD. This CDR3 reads CAISESGGGGRNQPQHF. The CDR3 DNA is TGTGCCATCAGTGAGTCGGGAGGTGGGGGGAGAAATCAGCCCCAGCATTTT.

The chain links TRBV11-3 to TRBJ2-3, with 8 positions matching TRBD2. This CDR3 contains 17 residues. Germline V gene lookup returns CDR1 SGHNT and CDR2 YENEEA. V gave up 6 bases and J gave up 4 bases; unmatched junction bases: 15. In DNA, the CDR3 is TGTGCCAGCAGTCCGACGGGAGGGGCAGGTGTGGCAGATACGCAGTATTTT. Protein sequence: CASSPTGGAGVADTQYF.

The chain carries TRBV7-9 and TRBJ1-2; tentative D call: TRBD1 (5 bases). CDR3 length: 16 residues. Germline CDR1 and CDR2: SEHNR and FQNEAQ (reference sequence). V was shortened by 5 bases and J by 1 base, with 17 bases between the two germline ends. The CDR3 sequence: CASSVKGGADNYGYTF. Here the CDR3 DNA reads TGTGCCAGCAGCGTCAAGGGAGGGGCGGATAACTATGGCTACACCTTC.

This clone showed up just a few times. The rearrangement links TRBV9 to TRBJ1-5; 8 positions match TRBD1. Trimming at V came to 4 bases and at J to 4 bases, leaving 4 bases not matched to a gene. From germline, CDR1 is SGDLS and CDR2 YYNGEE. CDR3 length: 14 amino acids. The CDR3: CASSQDRGNQPQHF. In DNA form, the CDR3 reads TGTGCCAGCAGCCAAGACAGGGGTAATCAGCCCCAGCATTTT.